This T cell receptor beta chain was profiled in a study of blood T cell repertoires in COVID-19. Trimming removed 0 bases at V and 3 bases at J, with 11 bases between. The CDR3 is made up of 15 amino acids. Germline loops: CDR1 LNHDA, CDR2 SQIVND (reference sequence). Sequencing was performed with immunoSEQ multiplex PCR; in TCRdb, only in-frame clones are kept and a portion is missing. The table includes about 120,000 clones, 75% to 85% detected once. The TCR sequence derives from a woman older than 75 with acute or convalescent COVID-19. Sequenced: peripheral blood. The chain recombines TRBV19 with TRBJ1-2; no clear D. The chain's CDR3 is CASSIDREQHYGYTF. In DNA form, the CDR3 reads TGTGCCAGTAGTATAGATCGGGAACAGCACTATGGCTACACCTTC.